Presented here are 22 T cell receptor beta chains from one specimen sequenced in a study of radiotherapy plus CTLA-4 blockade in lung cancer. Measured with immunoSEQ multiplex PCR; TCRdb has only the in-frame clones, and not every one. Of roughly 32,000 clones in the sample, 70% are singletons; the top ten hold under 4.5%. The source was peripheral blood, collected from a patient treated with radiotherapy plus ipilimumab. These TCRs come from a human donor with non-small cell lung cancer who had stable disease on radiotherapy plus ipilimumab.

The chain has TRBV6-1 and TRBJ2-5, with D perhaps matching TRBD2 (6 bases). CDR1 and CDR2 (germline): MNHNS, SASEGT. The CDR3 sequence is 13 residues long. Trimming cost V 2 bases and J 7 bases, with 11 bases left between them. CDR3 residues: CASSEHQAGTQYF. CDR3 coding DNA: TGTGCCAGCAGTGAACACCAAGCGGGGACCCAGTACTTC.

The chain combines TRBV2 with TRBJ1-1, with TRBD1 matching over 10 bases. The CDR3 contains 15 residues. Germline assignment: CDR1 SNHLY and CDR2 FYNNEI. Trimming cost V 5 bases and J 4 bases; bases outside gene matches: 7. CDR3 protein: CASSNRDRGGTEAFF. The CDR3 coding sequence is TGTGCCAGCAGTAACCGGGACAGGGGTGGCACTGAAGCTTTCTTT.

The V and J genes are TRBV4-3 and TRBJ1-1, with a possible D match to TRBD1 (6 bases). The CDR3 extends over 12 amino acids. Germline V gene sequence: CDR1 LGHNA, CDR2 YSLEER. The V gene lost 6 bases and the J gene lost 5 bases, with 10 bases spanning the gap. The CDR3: CASRNRETEAFF. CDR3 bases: TGCGCCAGCAGAAACAGGGAGACTGAAGCTTTCTTT.

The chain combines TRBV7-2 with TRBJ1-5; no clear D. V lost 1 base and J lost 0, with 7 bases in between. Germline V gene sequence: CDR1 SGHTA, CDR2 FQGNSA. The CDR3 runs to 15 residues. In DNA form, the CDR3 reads TGTGCCAGCAGCTTAGTGGACGGTAGCAATCAGCCCCAGCATTTT. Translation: CASSLVDGSNQPQHF.

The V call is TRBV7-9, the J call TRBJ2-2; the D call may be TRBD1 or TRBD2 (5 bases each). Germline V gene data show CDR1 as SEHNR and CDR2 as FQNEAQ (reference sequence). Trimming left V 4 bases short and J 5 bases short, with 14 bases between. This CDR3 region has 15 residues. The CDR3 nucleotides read TGTGCCAGCAGCTCTCTCGGGACGTCGACCGGGGAGCTGTTTTTT. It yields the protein CASSSLGTSTGELFF.

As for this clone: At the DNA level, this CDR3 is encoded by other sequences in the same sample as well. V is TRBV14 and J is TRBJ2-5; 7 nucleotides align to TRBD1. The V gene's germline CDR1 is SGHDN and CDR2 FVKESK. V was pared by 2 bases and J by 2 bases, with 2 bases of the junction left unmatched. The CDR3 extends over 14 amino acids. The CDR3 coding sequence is TGTGCCAGCAGCCAACCGGGACAGCAAGAGACCCAGTACTTC. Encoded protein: CASSQPGQQETQYF.

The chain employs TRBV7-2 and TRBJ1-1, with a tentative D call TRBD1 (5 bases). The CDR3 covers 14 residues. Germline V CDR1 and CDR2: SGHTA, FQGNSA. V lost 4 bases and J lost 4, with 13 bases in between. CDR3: CASSSAAGGTEAFF. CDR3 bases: TGTGCCAGCAGCTCCGCGGCGGGGGGCACTGAAGCTTTCTTT. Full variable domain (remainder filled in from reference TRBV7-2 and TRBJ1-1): GAGVSQSPSNKVTEKGKDVELRCDPISGHTALYWYRQSLGQGLEFLIYFQGNSAPDKSGLPSDRFSAERTGGSVSTLTIQRTQQEDSAVYLCASSSAAGGTEAFFGQGTRLTVV.

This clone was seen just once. The CDR3 DNA reads as TGTGCCAGCAGTGAACCCGCCTTAGCGGGAGGGTACGAGCAGTACTTC. This sequence encodes CASSEPALAGGYEQYF. V gene TRBV6-1 combines with J gene TRBJ2-7; 11 positions agree with TRBD2. Germline V gene lookup returns CDR1 MNHNS and CDR2 SASEGT. The CDR3 is made up of 16 amino acids. J lost 4 bases, V lost 2 bases, and 7 bases had no gene match.

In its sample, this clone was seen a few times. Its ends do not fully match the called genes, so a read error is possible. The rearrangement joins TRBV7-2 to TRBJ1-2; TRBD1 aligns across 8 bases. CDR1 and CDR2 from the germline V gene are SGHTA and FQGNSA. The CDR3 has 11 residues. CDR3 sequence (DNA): TGTGCCAGCAGCCTCCGGACAGGGATTGACTTC. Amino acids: CASSLRTGIDF.

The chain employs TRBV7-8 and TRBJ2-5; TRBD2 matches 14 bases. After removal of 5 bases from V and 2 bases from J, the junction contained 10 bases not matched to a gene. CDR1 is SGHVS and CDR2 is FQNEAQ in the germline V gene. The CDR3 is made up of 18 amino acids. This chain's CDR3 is CASSRGLAGEWSQETQYF. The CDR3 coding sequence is TGTGCCAGCAGCCGGGGACTAGCGGGAGAGTGGTCGCAAGAGACCCAGTACTTC.

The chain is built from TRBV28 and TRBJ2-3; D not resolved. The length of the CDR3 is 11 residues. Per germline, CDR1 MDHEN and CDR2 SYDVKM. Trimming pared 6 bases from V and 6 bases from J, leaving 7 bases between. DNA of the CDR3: TGTGCCAGCAGCTTAACCGATACGCAGTATTTT. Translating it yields CASSLTDTQYF.

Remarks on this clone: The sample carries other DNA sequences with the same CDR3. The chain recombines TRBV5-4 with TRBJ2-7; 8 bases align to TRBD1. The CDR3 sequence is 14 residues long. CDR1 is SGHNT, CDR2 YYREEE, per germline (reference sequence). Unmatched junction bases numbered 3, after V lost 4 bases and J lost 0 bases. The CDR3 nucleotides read TGTGCCAGCAGCCGCGGGACAGGCTCCTACGAGCAGTACTTC. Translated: CASSRGTGSYEQYF. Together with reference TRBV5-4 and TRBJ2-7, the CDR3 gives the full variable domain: ETGVTQSPTHLIKTRGQQVTLRCSSQSGHNTVSWYQQALGQGPQFIFQYYREEENGRGNFPPRFSGLQFPNYSSELNVNALELDDSALYLCASSRGTGSYEQYFGPGTRLTVT.

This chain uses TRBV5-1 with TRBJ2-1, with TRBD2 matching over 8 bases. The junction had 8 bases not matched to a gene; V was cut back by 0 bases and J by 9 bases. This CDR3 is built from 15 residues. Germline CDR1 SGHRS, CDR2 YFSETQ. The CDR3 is CASSLESREGGEQFF. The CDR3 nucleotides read TGCGCCAGCAGCTTGGAATCACGGGAGGGCGGTGAGCAGTTCTTC. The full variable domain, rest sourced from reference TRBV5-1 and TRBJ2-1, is KAGVTQTPRYLIKTRGQQVTLSCSPISGHRSVSWYQQTPGQGLQFLFEYFSETQRNKGNFPGRFSGRQFSNSRSEMNVSTLELGDSALYLCASSLESREGGEQFFGPGTRLTVL.

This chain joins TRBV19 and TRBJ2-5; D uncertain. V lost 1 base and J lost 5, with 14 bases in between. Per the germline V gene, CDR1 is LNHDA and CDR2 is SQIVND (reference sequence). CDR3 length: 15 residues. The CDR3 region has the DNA TGTGCCAGTAGTATAGTTTTCACATCGTCGGAGACCCAGTACTTC. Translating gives CASSIVFTSSETQYF.

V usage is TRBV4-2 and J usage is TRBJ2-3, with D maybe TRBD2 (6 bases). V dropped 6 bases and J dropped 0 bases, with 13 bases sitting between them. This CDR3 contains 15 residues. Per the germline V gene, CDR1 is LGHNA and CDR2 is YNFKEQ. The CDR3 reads CASSPGDASTDTQYF. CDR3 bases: TGTGCCAGCAGTCCGGGGGACGCTAGCACAGATACGCAGTATTTT.

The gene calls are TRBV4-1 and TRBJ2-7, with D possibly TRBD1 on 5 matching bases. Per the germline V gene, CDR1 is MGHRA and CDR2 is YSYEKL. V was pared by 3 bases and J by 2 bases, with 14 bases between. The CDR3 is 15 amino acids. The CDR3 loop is CASSQEQAPAYEQYF. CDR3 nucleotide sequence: TGCGCCAGCAGCCAGGAACAGGCACCTGCCTACGAGCAGTACTTC.

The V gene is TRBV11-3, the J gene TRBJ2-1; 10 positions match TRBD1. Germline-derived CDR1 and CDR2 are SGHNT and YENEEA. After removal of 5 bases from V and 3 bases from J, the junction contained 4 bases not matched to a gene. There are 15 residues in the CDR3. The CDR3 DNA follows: TGTGCCAGCAGCCCCTGGACAGGGGGCTACAATGAGCAGTTCTTC. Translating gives CASSPWTGGYNEQFF.

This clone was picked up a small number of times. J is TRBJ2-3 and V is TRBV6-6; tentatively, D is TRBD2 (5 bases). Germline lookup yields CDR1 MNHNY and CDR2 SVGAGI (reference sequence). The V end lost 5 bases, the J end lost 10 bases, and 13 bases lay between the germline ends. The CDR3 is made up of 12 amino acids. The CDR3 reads CASSPEGFAQYF. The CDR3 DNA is TGTGCCAGCAGTCCCGAGGGTTTCGCGCAGTATTTT.

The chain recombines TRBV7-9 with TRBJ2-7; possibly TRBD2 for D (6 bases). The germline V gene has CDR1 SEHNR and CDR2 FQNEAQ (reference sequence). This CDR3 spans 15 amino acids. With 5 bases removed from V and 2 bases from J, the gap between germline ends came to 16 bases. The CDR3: CASSLPFSGTYEQYF. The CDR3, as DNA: TGTGCCAGCAGCCTTCCGTTTAGCGGTACCTACGAGCAGTACTTC.

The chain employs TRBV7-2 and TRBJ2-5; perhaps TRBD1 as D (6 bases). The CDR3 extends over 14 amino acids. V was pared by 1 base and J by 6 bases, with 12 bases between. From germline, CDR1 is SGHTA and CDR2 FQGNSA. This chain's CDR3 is CASSLGTGLKTQYF. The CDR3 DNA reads TGTGCCAGCAGCTTAGGTACAGGGCTGAAGACCCAGTACTTC.

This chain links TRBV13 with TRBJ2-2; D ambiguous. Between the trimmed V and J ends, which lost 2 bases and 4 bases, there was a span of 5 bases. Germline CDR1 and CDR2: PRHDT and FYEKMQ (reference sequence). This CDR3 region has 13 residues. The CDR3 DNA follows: TGTGCCAGCAGCTTATATTCCACCGGGGAGCTGTTTTTT. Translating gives CASSLYSTGELFF.

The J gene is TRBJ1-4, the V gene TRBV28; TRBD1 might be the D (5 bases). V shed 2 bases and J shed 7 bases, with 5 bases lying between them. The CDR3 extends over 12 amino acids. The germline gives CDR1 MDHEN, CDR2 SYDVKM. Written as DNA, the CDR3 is TGTGCCAGCAGTTTACAGGGTGAAAAACTGTTTTTT. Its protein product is CASSLQGEKLFF.